This TCR beta chain was found in a study of graft-versus-host responses after intestinal transplantation. In the study overall: Recipients received multivisceral, liver-intestinal, or isolated intestinal transplants. Overall study results and limits: Some GvH clones appeared in ileal mucosa or blood before recipient bone marrow. When patients had graft-donor T cell macrochimerism, their allografts held high graft-versus-host to host-versus-graft clonal ratios.

The method was immunoSEQ multiplex PCR; TCRdb's version includes in-frame clones alone and lacks a portion of them. The sample has 12,000 to 15,000 clones, about 30% seen once. Responder cells labeled with CFSE (around 200,000) were co-plated with irradiated stimulator cells labeled with violet dye (around 200,000). Responder CD3+CD4+ and CD3+CD8+ cells that were proliferating and CFSE-low were sorted after the reaction. This TCR came from a human patient who received an intestinal transplant. Specimen: alloreactive CD8+ T cells from a mixed lymphocyte reaction culture, collected before intestinal transplant. Stated subset: CFSE-low proliferating T cells sorted from roughly six-day pre-transplant mixed lymphocyte reaction (GvH or HvG direction).

The CDR3 spells CAWSVGLAGAGAETQYF. The CDR3 DNA sequence: TGTGCCTGGAGTGTAGGACTAGCGGGCGCGGGGGCGGAGACCCAGTACTTC. This rearrangement joins TRBV30 to TRBJ2-5; TRBD2 matches at 11 bases. Losses at the gene ends were 0 bases for V and 5 bases for J; bases not matched to a gene: 11. Germline lookup yields CDR1 GTSNPN and CDR2 SVGIG (reference sequence). CDR3 length: 17 amino acids.